This entry lists 4 T cell receptor beta chains sequenced from one sample in a study of T cells in Graves' hyperthyroidism and ophthalmopathy. RNA transcripts yielded amplified TCR beta CDR3 regions. HTBI primers were the set used in a first-round RT-PCR of the TCR CDR3. MiXCR, applied by TCRdb to the multiplex PCR reads, yields one record per CDR3 protein. Of about 420,000 distinct CDR3 sequences detected, roughly 13% appear once; the ten largest clones hold less than 6.5%. Source material: blood. These receptors originate from a woman aged 18-30 years with Graves' hyperthyroidism.

This clonotype came up many times. The CDR3 nucleotides read TGTGCCATCGCGCGGGAGGGAGACGAGACCCAGTACTTC. It is translated as CAIAREGDETQYF. V usage is TRBV10-3 and J usage is TRBJ2-5; 9 bases agree with TRBD2. Germline CDR1 ENHRY, CDR2 SYGVKD. Trimming cost V 8 bases and J 5 bases; bases outside gene matches: 6. CDR3 length: 13 residues.

This clonotype was recorded a few times. The V gene is TRBV28, the J gene TRBJ1-2; D remains unclear. V was shortened by 8 bases and J by 1 base, with 17 bases between the two germline ends. CDR3 size: 15 residues. Looked up from germline, CDR1 is MDHEN and CDR2 is SYDVKM. The CDR3 bases are TGTGCCAGCCACCGGCTGGGATTCGGTAACTATGGCTACACCTTC. Protein product: CASHRLGFGNYGYTF.

This clonotype was counted at least ten times. The CDR3 is CASSLVSENEQFF. The CDR3 DNA reads TGCGCCAGCAGCTTGGTATCTGAAAATGAGCAGTTCTTC. The V and J genes are TRBV5-1 and TRBJ2-1; D is unclear. Germline loops: CDR1 SGHRS, CDR2 YFSETQ. The CDR3 length is 13 residues. The ends were cut back, 0 bases at V and 7 bases at J, with 8 bases in the middle.

This clonotype was seen at least ten times. The CDR3 protein is CSARVPTGLAGETQYF. CDR3 bases: TGCAGTGCTAGAGTTCCGACGGGACTAGCTGGTGAGACCCAGTACTTC. The V gene is TRBV20-1, the J gene TRBJ2-5; 9 nucleotides agree with TRBD2. The CDR3 runs to 16 residues. V was pared by 1 base and J by 5 bases, with 11 bases of the junction left unmatched. The germline V gene encodes CDR1 DFQATT and CDR2 SNEGSKA (reference sequence).